The rows below give T cell receptor beta chains drawn from one sample of a study of CD4 T cells in relation to SARS-CoV-2 and coronaviruses. TCRdb's copy holds only in-frame clones and misses some; the assay was immunoSEQ multiplex PCR. Altogether roughly 10,000 clones are present, over 65% being singletons, with the ten largest covering approximately 18%. The antigens for these receptors are not known. Material: CD4+ T cells from PBMCs, cultured in vitro. These receptors were taken from a human donor in good health. Each CDR3 is given with its conserved first and last residue. D genes are given only for firm matches. Size tells how often a clone was seen (once, few, many) or the class of an expanded clone, and some rows leave it out.

.	.	TRBJ1-3	TRBV12-3/TRBV12-4	TGTGCCAGCAGCCCACAGGAAAACACCATATATTTT	CASSPQENTIYF
.	.	TRBJ2-6	TRBV7-2	TGTGCCAGCAGCCTACGGGGCGCCTCCTCTGGGGCCAACGTCCTGACTTTC	CASSLRGASSGANVLTF
TRBD1	.	TRBJ2-7	TRBV11-3	TGTGCCAGCAGCGCGGGGGACAGGGTTGTCCACGAGCAGTACTTC	CASSAGDRVVHEQYF
TRBD1	.	TRBJ1-6	TRBV2	TGTGCCAGCAGGATTTTCGGGACAGGGGATTCACCCCTCCACTTT	CASRIFGTGDSPLHF
.	few	TRBJ1-5	TRBV21-1	TGTGCCAGCAGCAAAGGGGTTCCACCGGATCAGCCCCAGCATTTT	CASSKGVPPDQPQHF
.	few	TRBJ1-6	TRBV7-9	TGTGCCAGCAGCTCCCCCATACAGGGTTCACCCCTCCACTTT	CASSSPIQGSPLHF
.	.	TRBJ2-1	TRBV3-1/TRBV3-2	TGTGCCAGCAGCCTTCAGACTAGTTTCAATGAGCAGTTCTTC	CASSLQTSFNEQFF
.	.	TRBJ2-2	TRBV29-1	TGCAGCGTTGGCCTTCGGAGGGGGGAGCTGTTTTTT	CSVGLRRGELFF
.	.	TRBJ1-5	TRBV28	TGTGCCAGCAGTTTAGGGCAGTCCATTCATCAGCCCCAGCATTTT	CASSLGQSIHQPQHF
TRBD1	.	TRBJ2-2	TRBV7-3	TGTGCCAGCGGGACAGGGACCGGGGAGCTGTTTTTT	CASGTGTGELFF
TRBD2	.	TRBJ2-1	TRBV19	TGTGCCAGTAGTATGCCCGGGACTAGGGATTACTATGAGCAGTTCTTC	CASSMPGTRDYYEQFF
.	few	TRBJ1-6	TRBV10-3	TGTGCCATCAGTGAACACACAGGGAATTCACCCCTCCACTTT	CAISEHTGNSPLHF
.	.	TRBJ1-3	TRBV6-5	TGTGCCAGCAACTCCCTGGGGGGGTCCGGAAACACCATATATTTT	CASNSLGGSGNTIYF
.	.	TRBJ1-1	TRBV12-3/TRBV12-4	TGTGCCAGCAGTTTAATCATGAACACTGAAGCTTTCTTT	CASSLIMNTEAFF
TRBD1	.	TRBJ2-5	TRBV7-6	TGTGCCAGCAGCCGCACGACAGGGCCCGGGGAGACCCAGTACTTC	CASSRTTGPGETQYF
.	.	TRBJ1-6	TRBV7-2	TGTGCCAGCAGCTTAGCAGCGGAAAATTCACCCCTCCACTTT	CASSLAAENSPLHF
TRBD1	.	TRBJ2-5	TRBV5-1	TGCGCCAGCAGCCGGGGACAGGGAAGACAAGAGACCCAGTACTTC	CASSRGQGRQETQYF
TRBD1	once	TRBJ1-2	TRBV5-1	TGCGCCAGCAGCGAAGCACTCGGGACAGCCACGGGCTATGGCTACACCTTC	CASSEALGTATGYGYTF
.	.	TRBJ1-2	TRBV6-1	TGTGCCAGCAGTGAAGATGCGCGGGACTACTATGGCTACACCTTC	CASSEDARDYYGYTF
TRBD2	.	TRBJ2-2	TRBV5-1	TGCGCCAGCATGGGCGGGGGGATGAACACCGGGGAGCTGTTTTTT	CASMGGGMNTGELFF
.	.	TRBJ2-7	TRBV7-2	TGTGCCAGCAGCCTAGCGGGACAGGGGATCCACGAGCAGTACTTC	CASSLAGQGIHEQYF
TRBD2	.	TRBJ2-2	TRBV9	TGTGCCAGCAGCGTAGATGGACTAGCATACCGGGAGCTGTTTTTT	CASSVDGLAYRELFF
.	.	TRBJ1-1	TRBV4-3	TGCGCCAGCAGCCCCCAGGGACATAACACTGAAGCTTTCTTT	CASSPQGHNTEAFF
TRBD1	.	TRBJ2-5	TRBV10-2	TGCGCCAGCAGTGAGAGGGGGAAGACAGGGGGGGAGACCCAGTACTTC	CASSERGKTGGETQYF
.	.	TRBJ2-3	TRBV7-8	TGTGCCAGCAGCTTAGTAGGGTCGAATACGCAGTATTTT	CASSLVGSNTQYF
TRBD1	.	TRBJ1-1	TRBV9	TGTGCCAGCAGCGCCTTGACAGGGGAAACTGAAGCTTTCTTT	CASSALTGETEAFF
.	few	TRBJ1-5	TRBV6-6	TGTGCCAGCAGTTACGGGGGAGGTAGCAATCAGCCCCAGCATTTT	CASSYGGGSNQPQHF
TRBD2	.	TRBJ2-7	TRBV5-4	TGTGCCAGCAGCCCGAGCGGGGGTCCCACGGGGCAGTACTTC	CASSPSGGPTGQYF
.	.	TRBJ2-1	TRBV29-1	TGCAGCGTTGTGGAAGCATCGGGCTCCTACAATGAGCAGTTCTTC	CSVVEASGSYNEQFF
TRBD2	.	TRBJ2-1	TRBV25-1	TGTGCCAACAAGAGGCTAGCGGGAGGGCTATATTCGAATGAGCAGTTCTTC	CANKRLAGGLYSNEQFF
.	.	TRBJ1-2	TRBV10-2	TGCGCCAGCATGGGTCCCAGGACAGATGGCTACACCTTC	CASMGPRTDGYTF
.	.	TRBJ2-7	TRBV21-1	TGTGCCAGCAGCAGGGCCTGCTCGGAGCAGTACTTC	CASSRACSEQYF
.	.	TRBJ1-5	TRBV11-1	TGTGCCAGCAGCATGGAGGGTCAGCCCCAGCATTTT	CASSMEGQPQHF
TRBD2	few	TRBJ2-1	TRBV28	TGTGCCAGCAGTCTCGGACTAGCGGGGGGGAATGAGCAGTTCTTC	CASSLGLAGGNEQFF
.	few	TRBJ2-2	TRBV21-1	TGTGCCAGCAGCAAAGGGGCAGGGGGCCCCGGGGAGCTGTTTTTT	CASSKGAGGPGELFF
.	.	TRBJ2-1	TRBV4-3	TGCGCCAGCAGCCAAGTCTCGGCTAACGATATTATATACAATGAGCAGTTCTTC	CASSQVSANDIIYNEQFF